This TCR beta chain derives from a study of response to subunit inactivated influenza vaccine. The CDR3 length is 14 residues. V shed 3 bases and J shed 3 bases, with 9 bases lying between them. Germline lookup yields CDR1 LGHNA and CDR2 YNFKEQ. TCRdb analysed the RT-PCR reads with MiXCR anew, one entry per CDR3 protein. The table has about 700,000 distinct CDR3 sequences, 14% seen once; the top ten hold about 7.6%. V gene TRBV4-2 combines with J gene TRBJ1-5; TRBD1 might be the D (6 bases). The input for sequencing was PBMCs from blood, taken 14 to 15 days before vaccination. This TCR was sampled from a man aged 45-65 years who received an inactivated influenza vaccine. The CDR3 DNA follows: TGTGCCAGCAGCCAGGGGGCCTACAATCAGCCCCAGCATTTT. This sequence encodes CASSQGAYNQPQHF.